This T cell receptor beta chain was captured by sequencing in a study of tumor-infiltrating lymphocytes in primary liver carcinoma (dated by TCRdb to about 2017). Concerning the study at large: Surgical resection was performed in China between 2015 and 2016 on about 5 patients with histopathologically diagnosed primary liver carcinoma. Technical replicate repertoires showed high reproducibility, with mean shared-clone rates about 0.86 and correlation coefficients above 0.95. The five patients had tumors staged T1-T3 N0M0, with maximum diameters ranging from about 4 to 11 cm. Of the five patients (three men and two women, aged 30 to 69 years), four had hepatocellular carcinoma and one had combined HCC and intrahepatic cholangiocarcinoma. For each liver tumor, the study sampled five regions along with adjacent normal tissue and blood, and applied TCRbeta repertoire sequencing, expression microarrays and whole-exome sequencing. A total of about 35 specimens from 5 patients went through TCRbeta repertoire sequencing, namely 25 tumor regions, 5 adjacent noncancerous liver tissues and 5 peripheral blood samples. Each sample produced about 3.5 to 7.13 million productive TCRbeta reads, and read depth showed no significant difference between tissue types.

TCRbeta-specific cDNA was reverse-transcribed from roughly 500 ng total RNA using a constant-region primer and ProtoScript II reverse transcriptase. TCRbeta libraries were built with three nested multiplex PCR rounds, a slightly modified ARM-PCR procedure. The first two PCR rounds used multiplex TRBV1-TRBV30 forward primers with a Cbeta reverse primer, each for about 10 cycles. Sample barcodes and Illumina adapters were added in a final 25-cycle PCR with Deep VentR polymerase. Before sequencing, amplicons of 200-500 bp were purified from gel using a QIAquick gel extraction kit. The TCRbeta amplicons were sequenced with 250-bp paired-end reads on an Illumina HiSeq 2500. The authors' analysis ran thus. To recover full CDR3 sequences, reads were quality-trimmed using Trimmomatic v0.33 and paired reads were then merged using FLASH v1.2.11. V, D and J germline segments were assigned to the rearranged TCRbeta sequences using MiGEC v1.2.1b. Clonotype statistics and Shannon-Wiener diversity indices were computed with VDJtools v1.0.0. To cut down on sampling bias, every analysis after diversity analysis relied on just the 250 most abundant clonotypes from each sample. TCRdb passed the public sequencing reads through fastp at Q25 and MiXCR, retaining productive beta sequences. When rows share a CDR3 protein, they turn into one entry using the most common DNA and genes. TCRdb, not the original authors, processed these V and J calls. This sample has hundreds of thousands of distinct CDR3 sequences in its table, and around three fifths of those were observed once. Jointly, the top ten make up approximately 15% of the sample.

The CDR3 numbers 15 residues from cysteine through phenylalanine. Only the CDR3 DNA stays, 45 bases, in frame from base 1. The germline V gene gives CDR1 as LGHNA and CDR2 as YSLEER. TRIzol reagent was used to extract blood RNA from unsorted whole blood, while the DNeasy Blood & Tissue kit provided the germline DNA. At the time of sampling, the patients were treatment-naive and had chronic HBV infection. Before surgery, roughly 4 milliliters of peripheral blood were drawn into K2EDTA tubes. Note on this clonotype: Its antigen is not yet known. This could be a read error, since a much larger clone is one nucleotide away.

Study-wide conclusions, independent of this receptor: Since the samples were bulk and unsorted, there was no way to compare CD4+ and CD8+ T cell repertoires. Because sequencing covered only the TCR beta chain and unpaired alpha chains were not captured, true repertoire diversity is likely underestimated. Compared with blood, tumors had a significantly larger share of the repertoire taken up by the top 250 clones (p = 0.039). Repertoire overlap was found to be higher between tumor regions (mean around 35%) than between tumor-adjacent (roughly 17%) or tumor-blood (around 15%) pairs, consistent with antigen-driven expansion. The study included only four to six patients, and the authors note findings should be validated in a larger study.

The clonotype comes from a woman in her 30s with primary liver carcinoma and hepatitis B virus infection. The chain uses TRBV4-3 and TRBJ1-3; TRBD1 is perhaps the D gene, given 5 matching bases. Sequencing used peripheral blood. The nucleotide sequence is TGCGCCAGCAGTCAAGAGTCTGGGGCTGGAAACAACATATATTTT. It is translated as CASSQESGAGNNIYF.